One T cell receptor (beta chain) is described in this entry. Its cognate antigen is unknown. Clones were sequenced by immunoSEQ multiplex PCR, and TCRdb holds only the in-frame ones, with some missing. The sample records tens of thousands of clones, under 90% being singletons. This record belongs to a study of T cell clones after liver transplantation. Study-wide context: A pre-transplant mixed lymphocyte reaction with TCRbeta sequencing defined graft-donor-reactive clones followed in post-transplant blood. Study-level points and caveats: In two subjects, few donor cells limited the measurable donor-reactive repertoire. Compared with third party-reactive sequences, donor-reactive ones declined more, independent of withdrawal success.

The V gene lost 7 bases and the J gene lost 7 bases, with 17 bases spanning the gap. This CDR3 comprises 14 residues. Germline CDR1 is SNHLY and CDR2 is FYNNEI. Sequences were derived from CD4+ T cells from blood, sampled around 50 months after liver transplant. This rearrangement joins TRBV2 to TRBJ2-1; either TRBD1 or TRBD2 may supply D (5 bases each). The sequence was obtained from a human patient who received a liver transplant. The T cells may partly be graft donor cells. The CDR3 nucleotides are TGTGCCAGCACCGAGGGACGGGGCGGGAATGAGCAGTTCTTC. Its translation: CASTEGRGGNEQFF.